The subject of this entry is one TCR beta chain. Its antigen is unidentified. These data belong to a study of cytomegalovirus exposure and HLA in healthy donors. The study's findings and limits: The authors enumerated 164 TCR beta chains as linked to cytomegalovirus. Reportedly, diagnosis of cytomegalovirus status by the classifier showed high specificity and sensitivity. It was confirmed in vitro that three of the CMV-associated chains were specific for CMV antigens.

Profiling relied on immunoSEQ multiplex PCR, and the TCRdb table lists in-frame clones only, not all of them. The sample carries some 290,000 clones, 88% recorded once. The CDR3 spans 16 residues. Germline V gives CDR1 MRHNA, CDR2 SNTAGT. V was clipped by 6 bases and J by 7 bases; unmatched bases: 11. The donors were members of the validation cohort comprising over 100 subjects, separate from the approximately 630-subject first cohort. What was sequenced was PBMCs. The J gene is TRBJ2-1, the V gene TRBV6-4, with 11 bases fitting TRBD2. This receptor was obtained from a man aged 25-40 years in good health and CMV-seronegative. CDR3 coding DNA: TGTGCCAGCAGATCATTAGCGGGGGGGCCGGGGAATGAGCAGTTCTTC. This translates into CASRSLAGGPGNEQFF.